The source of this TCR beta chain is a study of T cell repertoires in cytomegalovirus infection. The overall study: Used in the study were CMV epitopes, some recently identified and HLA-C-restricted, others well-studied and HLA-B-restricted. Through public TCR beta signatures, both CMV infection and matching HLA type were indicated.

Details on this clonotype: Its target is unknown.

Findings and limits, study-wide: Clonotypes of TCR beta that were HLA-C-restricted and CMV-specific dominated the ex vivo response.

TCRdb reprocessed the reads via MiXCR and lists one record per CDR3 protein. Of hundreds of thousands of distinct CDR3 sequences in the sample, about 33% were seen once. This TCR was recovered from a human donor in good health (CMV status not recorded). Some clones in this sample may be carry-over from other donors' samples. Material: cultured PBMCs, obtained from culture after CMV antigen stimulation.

CDR3: CASSQDSGTGQPQHF. Here the CDR3 DNA reads TGCGCCAGCAGCCAAGATTCAGGGACCGGTCAGCCCCAGCATTTT. The genes are TRBV4-3 and TRBJ1-5, with a weak D call TRBD1 (5 bases). There are 15 residues in the CDR3. Germline V lookup: CDR1 LGHNA, CDR2 YSLEER. The V gene lost 0 bases and the J gene lost 6 bases, with 12 bases spanning the gap.